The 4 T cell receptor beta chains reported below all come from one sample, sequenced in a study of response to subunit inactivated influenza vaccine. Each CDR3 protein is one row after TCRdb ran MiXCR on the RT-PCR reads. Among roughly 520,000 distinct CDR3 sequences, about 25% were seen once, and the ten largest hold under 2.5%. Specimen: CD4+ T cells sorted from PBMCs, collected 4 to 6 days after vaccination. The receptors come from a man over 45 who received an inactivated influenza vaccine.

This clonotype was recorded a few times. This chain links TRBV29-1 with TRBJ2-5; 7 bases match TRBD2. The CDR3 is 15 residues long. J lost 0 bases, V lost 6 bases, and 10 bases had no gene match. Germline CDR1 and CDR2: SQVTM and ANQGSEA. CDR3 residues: CSVGWGGEYQETQYF. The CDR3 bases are TGCAGCGTCGGATGGGGGGGGGAGTACCAAGAGACCCAGTACTTC.

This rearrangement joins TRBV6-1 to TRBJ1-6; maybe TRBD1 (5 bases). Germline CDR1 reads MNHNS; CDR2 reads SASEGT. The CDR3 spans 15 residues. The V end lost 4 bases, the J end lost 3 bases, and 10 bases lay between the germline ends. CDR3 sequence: CASSARGIYNSPLHF. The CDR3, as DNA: TGTGCCAGCAGTGCGAGGGGTATCTATAATTCACCCCTCCACTTT.

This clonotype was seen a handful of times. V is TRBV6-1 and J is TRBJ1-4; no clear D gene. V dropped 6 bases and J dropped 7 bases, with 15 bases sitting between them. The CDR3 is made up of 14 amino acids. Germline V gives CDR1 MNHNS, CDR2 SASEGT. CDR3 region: CASRNSYRGEKLFF. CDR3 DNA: TGTGCCAGCAGGAATTCCTATCGGGGTGAAAAACTGTTTTTT.

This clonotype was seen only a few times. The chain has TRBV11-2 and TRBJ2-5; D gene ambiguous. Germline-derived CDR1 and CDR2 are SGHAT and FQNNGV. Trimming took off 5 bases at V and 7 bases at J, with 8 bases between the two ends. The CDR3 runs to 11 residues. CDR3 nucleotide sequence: TGTGCCAGCAGCCGAAGCGTGACCCAGTACTTC. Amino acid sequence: CASSRSVTQYF.